This T cell receptor (beta chain) is from a study of shared clonotypes between healthy human individuals (dated by TCRdb to the early 2020s). Study-level background: A few men and a couple of women, aged 18 to 49 years, made up the cohort. For each donor, CD4 naive and CD4 memory were each run on three plates, CD8 naive on two plates, and CD8 memory on one plate. The study deeply sequenced blood TCR repertoires of about 5 healthy adults to estimate repertoire size and the extent of clonotype sharing between individuals. To increase sequencing depth and limit assay-specific biases, different laboratories used diverse techniques to prepare libraries and sequence TCR repertoires. Per donor, leukapheresis produced somewhere between about 0.9 and 9.5 billion PBMCs.

The paper's findings and limits, for the study overall: Compared with non-shared clonotypes, clonotypes shared by all four sorted-subset donors had higher generation probabilities. Incomplete sequencing was indicated by rarefaction of sorted-subset datasets, despite the large sequencing depth. Sampling was restricted to blood, and TCR repertoires in tissue are likely to differ from TCR repertoires in blood. Roughly 5% of naive CD4, around 3.5% of naive CD8, about 2.4% of memory CD4, and about 0.4% of memory CD8 clonotypes were shared across several donors. The small number of donors limited the genetic and exposure-history diversity represented. Larger estimated clonotype richness was generally found for naive subsets than for memory subsets. Pairwise subsampling led to the expectation that sequencing depth would affect the degree of clonotype sharing among donors.

The donors were healthy, HIV-negative adults who had no recently reported acute infections or vaccinations. Every donor was a Caucasian adult living in Nashville, Tennessee, USA. CD8 memory samples were composed of magnetically selected CD45RO+ cells combined with CCR7-negative CD45RA+ effector memory (TemRA) cells. After blood collection by leukapheresis, PBMCs were isolated using Ficoll-Histopaque density gradient centrifugation and then cryopreserved in the vapor phase of liquid nitrogen. Analytical flow cytometry was used to check the purity and quantity of each magnetically sorted T cell population. Genomic DNA was isolated from each sorted fraction and quantified by UV absorbance on a Nanodrop 2000c. TCR CDR3 regions were amplified from genomic DNA by multiplex PCR using the deep immunoSEQ assay. Genomic DNA extracted from each cell subset was distributed evenly over all wells of several immunoSEQ 96-well plates, and each plate served as one replicate. For sorted subsets, 200 to 250 ng genomic DNA, equal to 30,000 or so T cell genomes, was loaded into each replicate PCR. The purified libraries were quantified using a Qubit 3.0 fluorometer, sized with a Bioanalyzer 2100, and then quantified again using the KAPA Library Quantification kit. Each immunoSEQ 96-well plate was sequenced on its own single-read 150-cycle Illumina NextSeq 550 flow cell. On the study's bioinformatics: Because only junctional sequences without quality scores were contained in the immunoSEQ output, filtering matching that applied to full-length reads could not be performed. Sequences were annotated with PyIR, a Python wrapper for IgBLAST v1.9, using IMGT germline references to assign V/J genes and CDR3. Reads were removed for weak V/J assignments (E-value above 1e-6), missing CDR3, stop codons, out-of-frame junctions, or ambiguous translated residues. A V3J clonotype was defined by an identical inferred V gene, J gene, and CDR3 amino acid sequence. Percentage overlap between repertoires was calculated by dividing the number of shared unique clonotypes by the size of the smaller repertoire. Repertoire richness was assessed with RTK rarefaction, the Chao1 estimator, and Recon v2.1 estimates of unobserved clonotypes. Generation probabilities were computed with OLGA for all TCRbeta clonotypes obtained by the gDNA method from a few donors. Not all clones reach the TCRdb copy of this immuneACCESS table, which keeps in-frame sequences only. Checked studies attribute under half of the gap to unresolved V genes and leave the rest unexplained. V, J and clone size were drawn from that table, and D and trimming were deduced from the DNA. The sample yields about 79,000 clones; about 65% were counted once. The top ten clones comprise about 51% of the sample.

CDR1 and CDR2 (MNHEY, SVGAGI) derive from the germline V gene. The CDR3 contains 14 residues, cysteine and phenylalanine counted. Only the CDR3 portion is preserved as DNA: 42 bases, with reading frame beginning at the first base. V is clipped by 8 bases and J by 4 bases, and the sequence between their germline boundaries is 18 bases long. For this clone: Its antigen has not been determined. Base qualities are missing; no much larger clone stands one base away.

Source material: memory CD8+ T cells sorted from blood. The cell subset or site label corresponds to: CD45RO+ cells pooled with CCR7-negative TemRA cells. This TCR was recovered from a man in his thirties or forties in good health. The chain is encoded by TRBV6-5 joined to TRBJ2-7, with the identity of the D gene unclear. The CDR3 protein is CASSNYGSTYEQYF. The sequenced DNA is TGTGCCAGCTCAAACTACGGGTCCACATACGAGCAGTACTTC.